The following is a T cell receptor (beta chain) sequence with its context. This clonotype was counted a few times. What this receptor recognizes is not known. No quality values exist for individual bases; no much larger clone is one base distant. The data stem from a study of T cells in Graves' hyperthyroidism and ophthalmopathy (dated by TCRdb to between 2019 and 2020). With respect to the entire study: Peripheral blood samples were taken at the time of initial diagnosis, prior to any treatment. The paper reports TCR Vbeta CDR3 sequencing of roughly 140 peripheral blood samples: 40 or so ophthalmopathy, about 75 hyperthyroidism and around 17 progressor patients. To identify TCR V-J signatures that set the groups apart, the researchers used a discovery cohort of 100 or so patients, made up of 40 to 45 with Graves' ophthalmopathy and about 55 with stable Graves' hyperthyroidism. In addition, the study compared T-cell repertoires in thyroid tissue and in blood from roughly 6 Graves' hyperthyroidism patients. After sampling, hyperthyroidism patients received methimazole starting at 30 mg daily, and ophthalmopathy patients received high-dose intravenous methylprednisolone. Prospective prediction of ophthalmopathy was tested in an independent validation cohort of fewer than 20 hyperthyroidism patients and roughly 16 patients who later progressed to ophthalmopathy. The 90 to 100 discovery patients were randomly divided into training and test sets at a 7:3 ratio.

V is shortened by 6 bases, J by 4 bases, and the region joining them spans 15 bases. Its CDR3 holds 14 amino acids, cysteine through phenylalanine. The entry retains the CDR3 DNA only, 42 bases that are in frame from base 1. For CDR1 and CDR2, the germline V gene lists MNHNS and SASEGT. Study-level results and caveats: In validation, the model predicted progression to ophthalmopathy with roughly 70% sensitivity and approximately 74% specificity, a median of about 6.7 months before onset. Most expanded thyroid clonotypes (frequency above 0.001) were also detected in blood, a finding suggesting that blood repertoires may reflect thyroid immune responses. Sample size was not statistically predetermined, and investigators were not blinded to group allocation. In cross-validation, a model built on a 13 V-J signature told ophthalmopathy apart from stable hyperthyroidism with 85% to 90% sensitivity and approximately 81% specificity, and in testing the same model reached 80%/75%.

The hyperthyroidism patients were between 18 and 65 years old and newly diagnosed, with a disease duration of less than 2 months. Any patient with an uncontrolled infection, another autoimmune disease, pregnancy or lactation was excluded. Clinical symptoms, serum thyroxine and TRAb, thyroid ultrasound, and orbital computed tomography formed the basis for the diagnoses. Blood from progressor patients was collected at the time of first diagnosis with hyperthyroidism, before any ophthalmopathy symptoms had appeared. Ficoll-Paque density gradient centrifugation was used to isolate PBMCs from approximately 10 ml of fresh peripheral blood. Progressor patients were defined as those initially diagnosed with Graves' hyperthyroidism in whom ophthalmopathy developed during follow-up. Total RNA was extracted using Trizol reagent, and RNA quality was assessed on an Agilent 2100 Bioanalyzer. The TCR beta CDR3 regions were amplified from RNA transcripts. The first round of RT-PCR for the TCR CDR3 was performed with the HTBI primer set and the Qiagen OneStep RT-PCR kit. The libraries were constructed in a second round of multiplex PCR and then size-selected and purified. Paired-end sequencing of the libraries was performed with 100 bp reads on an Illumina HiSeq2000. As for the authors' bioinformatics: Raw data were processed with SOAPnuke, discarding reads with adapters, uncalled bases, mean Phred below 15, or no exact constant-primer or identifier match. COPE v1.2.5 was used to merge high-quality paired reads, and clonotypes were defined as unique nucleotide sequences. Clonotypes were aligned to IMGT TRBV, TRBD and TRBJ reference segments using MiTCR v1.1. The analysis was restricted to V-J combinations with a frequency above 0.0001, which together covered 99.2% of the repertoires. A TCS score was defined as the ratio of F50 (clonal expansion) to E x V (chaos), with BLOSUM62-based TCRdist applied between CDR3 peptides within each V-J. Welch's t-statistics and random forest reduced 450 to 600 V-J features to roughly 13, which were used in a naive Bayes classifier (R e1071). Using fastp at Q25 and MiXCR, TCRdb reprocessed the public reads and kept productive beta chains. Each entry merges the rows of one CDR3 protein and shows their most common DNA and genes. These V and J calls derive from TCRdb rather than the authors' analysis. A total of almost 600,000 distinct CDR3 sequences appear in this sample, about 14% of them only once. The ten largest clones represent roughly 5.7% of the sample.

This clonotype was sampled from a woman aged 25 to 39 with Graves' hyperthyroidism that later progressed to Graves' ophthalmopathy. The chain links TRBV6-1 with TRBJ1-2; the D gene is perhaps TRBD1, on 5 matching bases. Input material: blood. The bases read TGTGCCAGCAGCGACATCCCCCAGGGCTATGGCTACACCTTC. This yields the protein CASSDIPQGYGYTF.